One sample yielded the 29 T cell receptor beta chains listed below, sequenced in a study of blood T cell repertoires in COVID-19. Profiling relied on immunoSEQ multiplex PCR, and the TCRdb table lists in-frame clones only, not all of them. This table holds around 200,000 clones, roughly 84% found once. Sequenced sample: peripheral blood. These receptors all stem from a woman aged 80 or older with acute or convalescent COVID-19.

The chain links TRBV28 to TRBJ1-2; the match to TRBD1 covers 7 bases. Germline CDR1 is MDHEN and CDR2 is SYDVKM. V was pared by 2 bases and J by 6 bases, with 9 bases of the junction left unmatched. This CDR3 region has 15 residues. In DNA, the CDR3 is TGTGCCAGCAGTTTAAGAAGGGGGCGCTGGGATGGCTACACCTTC. It is translated as CASSLRRGRWDGYTF.

This chain links TRBV28 with TRBJ1-1; D gene uncertain. CDR1 MDHEN and CDR2 SYDVKM come from the germline V gene. The ends were cut back, 10 bases at V and 6 bases at J, with 6 bases in the middle. The CDR3 has 9 amino acids. The CDR3 protein is CATSPEAFF. The CDR3 DNA reads TGTGCCACCTCTCCTGAAGCTTTCTTT. The full variable domain, its missing parts supplied by reference TRBV28 and TRBJ1-1, is DVKVTQSSRYLVKRTGEKVFLECVQDMDHENMFWYRQDPGLGLRLIYFSYDVKMKEKGDIPEGYSVSREKKERFSLILESASTNQTSMYLCATSPEAFFGQGTRLTVV.

V and J are TRBV27 and TRBJ2-5; TRBD2 agrees at 10 bases. The V and J ends lost 7 bases and 5 bases, in that order; junction bases with no gene match: 13. CDR3 size: 16 residues. CDR1 is MNHEY, CDR2 SMNVEV, per germline (reference sequence). The CDR3 region is CASTPRLAGAWETQYF. The CDR3 bases are TGTGCCAGCACTCCCAGGCTAGCGGGAGCATGGGAGACCCAGTACTTC.

The rearrangement joins TRBV30 to TRBJ1-3; no definite D call. V shed 6 bases and J shed 4 bases, with 16 bases lying between them. Germline V gene data show CDR1 as GTSNPN and CDR2 as SVGIG (reference sequence). There are 14 residues in the CDR3. DNA of the CDR3: TGTGCCTGTCAAAACGGAGGGTTCGGAAACACCATATATTTT. Its protein is CACQNGGFGNTIYF.

This chain connects TRBV29-1 to TRBJ2-7, with 10 bases aligning to TRBD2. V shed 7 bases, J shed 3 bases, and the junction held 6 bases outside the gene matches. CDR3 length equals 13 residues. Germline V gives CDR1 SQVTM, CDR2 ANQGSEA. The CDR3 protein is CSARAGGLYEQYF. The CDR3 nucleotides are TGCAGCGCCAGAGCGGGAGGGCTCTACGAGCAGTACTTC.

This clone was found a few times. This chain joins TRBV11-1 and TRBJ2-7; 8 bases are shared with TRBD1. The CDR3 has 14 residues. Germline-derived CDR1 and CDR2 are SGHAT and FQDESV (reference sequence). Losses at the gene ends were 4 bases for V and 6 bases for J; bases not matched to a gene: 8. The CDR3 DNA reads as TGTGCCAGCAGCTCCAGGGGGCTCCTCCTCGAGCAGTACTTC. Residues: CASSSRGLLLEQYF.

This clone was seen more than once but under ten times. The chain recombines TRBV27 with TRBJ1-5; the match to TRBD1 covers 7 bases. Looked up from germline, CDR1 is MNHEY and CDR2 is SMNVEV (reference sequence). The CDR3 runs 14 residues. V was clipped by 5 bases and J by 4 bases; unmatched bases: 5. CDR3: CASSDRAANQPQHF. The CDR3 nucleotides are TGTGCCAGCAGTGACAGGGCTGCAAATCAGCCCCAGCATTTT.

This chain's CDR3 is CASRNWGGTNTEAFF. Written as DNA, the CDR3 is TGTGCCAGTAGAAACTGGGGCGGGACGAACACTGAAGCTTTCTTT. The V gene is TRBV19, the J gene TRBJ1-1; D might be TRBD1 (5 bases). V lost 6 bases and J 1 base, leaving 15 bases between the germline ends. CDR3 length: 15 amino acids. Germline V gene data show CDR1 as LNHDA and CDR2 as SQIVND (reference sequence).

This clone showed up just a few times. The chain carries TRBV5-4 and TRBJ2-3; 7 nucleotides align to TRBD1. CDR1 is SGHNT, CDR2 YYREEE, per germline (reference sequence). V shed 2 bases and J 2 bases; nucleotides not matched to a gene: 8. CDR3 length: 16 amino acids. CDR3 sequence (DNA): TGTGCCAGCAGCTTTAAGACAGGGTTCCTCACAGATACGCAGTATTTT. Protein product: CASSFKTGFLTDTQYF.

The V and J genes are TRBV27 and TRBJ1-2; TRBD1 matches 7 bases. Germline-derived CDR1 and CDR2 are MNHEY and SMNVEV (reference sequence). With V trimmed by 5 bases and J by 5 bases, 8 bases remained unmatched. This CDR3 has 14 amino acids. The CDR3 bases are TGTGCCAGCAGTCTGCGGACAGGCCCTTATGGCTACACCTTC. It is translated as CASSLRTGPYGYTF.

This clone has only a few counts. The V gene is TRBV7-2, the J gene TRBJ1-4, with D tentatively TRBD1 (6 bases). The germline V and J ends were trimmed by 1 base and 8 bases, with 17 bases remaining between them. Germline V lookup: CDR1 SGHTA, CDR2 FQGNSA. This CDR3 comprises 16 residues. As DNA, the CDR3 is TGTGCCAGCAGCTTAGACGGGTGGACAGTACGGGAAAAACTGTTTTTT. Amino acids: CASSLDGWTVREKLFF.

The rearrangement joins TRBV5-8 to TRBJ1-1, with a weak D call TRBD1 (5 bases). V was clipped by 3 bases and J by 7 bases, with 19 bases between them. Germline lookup yields CDR1 SGHTS and CDR2 YDEGEE. This CDR3 spans 15 amino acids. The CDR3 here is CASSWGLRNYDEAFF. As DNA, the CDR3 is TGTGCCAGCAGCTGGGGCCTCAGGAATTACGATGAAGCTTTCTTT.

The rearrangement links TRBV19 to TRBJ2-5; TRBD1 is a possible D gene (6 bases). The CDR3 is 14 residues long. Per germline, CDR1 LNHDA and CDR2 SQIVND (reference sequence). The V and J ends lost 3 bases and 5 bases respectively, with 13 bases between them. The CDR3 sequence is CASSMDSQRETQYF. For the CDR3, the DNA is TGTGCCAGTAGTATGGACAGTCAACGGGAGACCCAGTACTTC. The full variable domain, in which reference TRBV19 and TRBJ2-5 provide the parts outside the CDR3, is DGGITQSPKYLFRKEGQNVTLSCEQNLNHDAMYWYRQDPGQGLRLIYYSQIVNDFQKGDIAEGYSVSREKKESFPLTVTSAQKNPTAFYLCASSMDSQRETQYFGPGTRLLVL.

This clone was seen a handful of times. The rearrangement joins TRBV3-1 (or the pseudogene TRBV3-2) to TRBJ2-7; perhaps TRBD2 as D (6 bases). The CDR3 is 13 residues long. Looked up from germline, CDR1 is LGHDT and CDR2 is YNNKEL (reference sequence). The V end lost 2 bases, the J end lost 3 bases, and 8 bases lay between the germline ends. The CDR3 loop is CASSQRENYEQYF. The CDR3 bases are TGTGCCAGCAGCCAACGGGAGAACTACGAGCAGTACTTC.

The sample holds a few counts of this clone. V gene TRBV18 combines with J gene TRBJ2-5; 7 nucleotides match TRBD2. The CDR3 contains 15 residues. Germline V gene lookup returns CDR1 KGHSH and CDR2 LQKENI. J lost 4 bases, V lost 1 base, and 6 bases had no gene match. The CDR3 DNA reads as TGTGCCAGCTCACCACATCACGGGGAGGGAGAGACCCAGTACTTC. It translates to CASSPHHGEGETQYF.

This rearrangement joins TRBV29-1 to TRBJ1-2, with 9 bases fitting TRBD1. The CDR3 consists of 15 residues. Germline V lookup: CDR1 SQVTM, CDR2 ANQGSEA. V gave up 6 bases and J gave up 3 bases; unmatched junction bases: 11. In DNA form, the CDR3 reads TGCAGCGTCGCTACCCCGGGACAGGGACACTATGGCTACACCTTC. Translating it yields CSVATPGQGHYGYTF.

V is TRBV6-2 or TRBV6-3 and J is TRBJ1-1, with 10 nucleotides matching TRBD1. CDR1 is MNHEY, CDR2 SVGEGT, per germline. CDR3 length: 16 amino acids. V was pared by 5 bases and J by 2 bases, with 8 bases of the junction left unmatched. CDR3 loop: CASSRPGQGINTEAFF. CDR3 sequence (DNA): TGTGCCAGCAGTCGACCGGGACAGGGGATTAACACTGAAGCTTTCTTT.

This clone was detected only once. V is TRBV19 and J is TRBJ1-1; 7 bases map to TRBD1. Germline lookup yields CDR1 LNHDA and CDR2 SQIVND (reference sequence). The junction had 12 bases not matched to a gene; V was cut back by 9 bases and J by 5 bases. CDR3 length: 14 residues. The CDR3 loop reads CASSTDRTRTEAFF. The CDR3 DNA is TGTGCCAGCTCGACGGACAGGACTCGGACTGAAGCTTTCTTT.

The CDR3 region is CASSPGLAPETQYF. In DNA, the CDR3 is TGTGCCAGCTCACCAGGACTAGCGCCAGAGACCCAGTACTTC. This chain links TRBV18 with TRBJ2-5, with 9 bases lining up with TRBD2. The CDR3 covers 14 residues. Germline loops: CDR1 KGHSH, CDR2 LQKENI. The ends lost 2 bases at V and 4 bases at J; junction bases unmatched: 2.

CDR3 DNA sequence: TGTGCCAGCAGCCCTCTCGCGGGGAACACTGAAGCTTTCTTT. The encoded protein is CASSPLAGNTEAFF. The chain recombines TRBV3-1 (or the pseudogene TRBV3-2) with TRBJ1-1; D not certain. The CDR3 contains 14 residues. V gave up 4 bases and J gave up 1 base, with 10 bases separating them. The germline gives CDR1 LGHDT, CDR2 YNNKEL (reference sequence).

V gene TRBV7-9 combines with J gene TRBJ1-1; weak D call: TRBD1 (6 bases). The CDR3 loop spans 17 amino acids. V lost 0 bases to trimming and J lost 4 bases, with 18 bases between them. CDR1 SEHNR and CDR2 FQNEAQ come from the germline V gene (reference sequence). The CDR3 protein is CASSLAVGGGRGTEAFF. The CDR3 DNA reads as TGTGCCAGCAGCTTAGCTGTTGGCGGGGGCCGGGGCACTGAAGCTTTCTTT.

The chain uses TRBV2 and TRBJ2-5, with a tentative D call TRBD1 (5 bases). Trimming removed 4 bases from V and 3 bases from J, with 24 bases in between. The CDR3 contains 18 residues. Looked up from germline, CDR1 is SNHLY and CDR2 is FYNNEI. The CDR3 is CASSAIDSDRLIEETQYF. CDR3 nucleotides: TGTGCCAGCAGTGCCATCGATTCAGACAGACTTATAGAAGAGACCCAGTACTTC.

The V and J genes are TRBV18 and TRBJ2-3; TRBD2 agrees at 11 bases. The V gene's germline CDR1 is KGHSH and CDR2 LQKENI. Trimming removed 6 bases from V and 2 bases from J; junction bases left unmatched: 7. The CDR3 runs to 16 residues. The CDR3 spells CASSPIAGGPTDTQYF. The CDR3, as DNA: TGTGCCAGCTCCCCGATAGCGGGAGGGCCCACAGATACGCAGTATTTT.

CDR3 protein: CASRFDTTTMNTEAFF. The CDR3 bases are TGTGCCAGCAGGTTCGACACGACAACAATGAACACTGAAGCTTTCTTT. The V gene is TRBV5-5, the J gene TRBJ1-1; D not certain. Per germline, CDR1 SGHKS and CDR2 YYEKEE (reference sequence). V lost 5 bases, J lost 0 bases, and 17 bases lay in between. This CDR3 has 16 residues.

J is TRBJ1-1 and V is TRBV29-1; the match to TRBD1 covers 7 bases. The CDR3 covers 13 residues. The trim removed 7 bases at V and 6 bases at J, leaving 11 bases unmatched. Looked up from germline, CDR1 is SQVTM and CDR2 is ANQGSEA. The CDR3 protein is CSAPLQGVAEAFF. Written as DNA, the CDR3 is TGCAGCGCTCCGCTCCAGGGGGTCGCTGAAGCTTTCTTT.

The chain uses TRBV5-1 and TRBJ1-2, with a possible D match to TRBD1 (6 bases). The CDR3 extends over 14 amino acids. Trimming took off 0 bases at V and 7 bases at J, with 13 bases between the two ends. The germline gives CDR1 SGHRS, CDR2 YFSETQ. CDR3: CASSLEQQGGGYTF. CDR3 DNA: TGCGCCAGCAGCTTGGAGCAACAAGGGGGTGGCTACACCTTC.

V is TRBV5-1 and J is TRBJ2-7; D is unclear. Deletions cut 4 bases from V and 4 bases from J, with 12 bases between. CDR1 is SGHRS and CDR2 is YFSETQ in the germline V gene. This CDR3 comprises 13 residues. CDR3 DNA sequence: TGCGCCAGCAGCGCAATACAAGCGTACGAGCAGTACTTC. Its protein is CASSAIQAYEQYF.

This chain connects TRBV18 to TRBJ1-1; maybe TRBD1 (6 bases). In germline, CDR1 is KGHSH, CDR2 LQKENI. The CDR3 consists of 13 residues. V shed 4 bases and J shed 4 bases, with 10 bases lying between them. DNA of the CDR3: TGTGCCAGCTCACTAAACAGGGCCACTGAAGCTTTCTTT. Its protein product is CASSLNRATEAFF.

This clone occurred a few times. V and J are TRBV6-5 and TRBJ1-3; no definite D call. Trimming stripped 9 bases from V and 0 bases from J, with 15 bases between. Germline-derived CDR1 and CDR2 are MNHEY and SVGAGI. CDR3 length: 15 residues. CDR3 amino acids: CASATRVLSGNTIYF. The CDR3 DNA reads as TGTGCCAGTGCTACGAGAGTACTCTCTGGAAACACCATATATTTT.